Listed below are T cell receptor beta chains from one sample, sequenced in a study of T cells in Graves' hyperthyroidism and ophthalmopathy. Via MiXCR, TCRdb re-called the multiplex PCR reads, giving one row per CDR3 protein. The table lists under 450,000 distinct CDR3 sequences, 15% to 19% of them singletons. The sample was blood. The receptors come from a young woman with Graves' hyperthyroidism. CDR3s include the opening cysteine and the closing phenylalanine or tryptophan. The D gene is left open where the match is weak. A row's size may be missing; if present it is once, few, many or a size class.

>TRBV3-1|many|NA|TRBJ2-5|15
TGTGCCAGCAGCCAAGATGGCCATACCCAAGAGACCCAGTACTTC
CASSQDGHTQETQYF
>TRBV3-1|NA|NA|TRBJ2-3|13
TGTGCCAGCAGCCGGAGCTCGGCAGATACGCAGTATTTT
CASSRSSADTQYF
>TRBV18|many|NA|TRBJ1-2|14
TGTGCCAGCTCACCATTCGGGAGAATGGATGGCTACACCTTC
CASSPFGRMDGYTF
>TRBV5-1|many|TRBD1|TRBJ1-2|15
TGCGCCAGCGCTCCCGGGACAGGGGGCATCTATGGCTACACCTTC
CASAPGTGGIYGYTF
>TRBV2|many|TRBD2|TRBJ2-4|16
TGTGCCAGCAGTCCAACTAGCGGGGGGGCTAAAAACATTCAGTACTTC
CASSPTSGGAKNIQYF
>TRBV20-1|many|TRBD2|TRBJ2-2|15
TGCAGTGCTGGGCCCGGGACTAGCGGCACCGGGGAGCTGTTTTTT
CSAGPGTSGTGELFF
>TRBV9|few|NA|TRBJ2-7|16
TGTGCCAGCAGCGGAAACAGGGCCCGAAAGACCTACGAGCAGTACTTC
CASSGNRARKTYEQYF
>TRBV5-6|NA|TRBD2|TRBJ2-5|14
TGTGCCAGCAGCTACGGACTAGCGGGGGGGACCCAGTACTTC
CASSYGLAGGTQYF
>TRBV28|many|NA|TRBJ2-5|15
TGTGCCAGCAGCTTCCGGCAGGGAGGTGGAGAGACCCAGTACTTC
CASSFRQGGGETQYF
>TRBV24-1|NA|NA|TRBJ1-1|15
TGTGCCACCAGGCGGCCTTCCCCTATGAACACTGAAGCTTTCTTT
CATRRPSPMNTEAFF
>TRBV9|many|TRBD2|TRBJ2-1|14
TGTGCCAGCTCGGAGCGGGGGGCCCCTGTTGAGCAGTTCTTC
CASSERGAPVEQFF
>TRBV18|many|TRBD1|TRBJ2-5|13
TGTGCCAGCTCACCGGGACAGCAAGAGACCCAGTACTTC
CASSPGQQETQYF
>TRBV19|few|NA|TRBJ2-2|14
TGTGCCAGTAGTATACAGGCTCCTACCGGGGAGCTGTTTTTT
CASSIQAPTGELFF
>TRBV6-6|many|NA|TRBJ2-1|12
TGTGCCAGCAGTTACTCCGGACGGGAGCAGTTCTTC
CASSYSGREQFF
>TRBV12-3/TRBV12-4|many|TRBD1|TRBJ2-5|16
TGTGCCAGCAGTTCAAGGGACAGGGAGGAACAAGAGACCCAGTACTTC
CASSSRDREEQETQYF
>TRBV5-1|many|NA|TRBJ2-7|14
TGCGCCAGCAGCTTGCCGGGACGAAACTACGAGCAGTACTTC
CASSLPGRNYEQYF
>TRBV13|many|NA|TRBJ1-2|14
TGTGCCAGCAGCTCCCTTACAAGAACCTATGGCTACACCTTC
CASSSLTRTYGYTF
>TRBV5-1|few|TRBD2|TRBJ2-5|17
TGCGCCAGCAGCTCGGTCGCTCTAGCGGGAGGTTCAGAGACCCAGTACTTC
CASSSVALAGGSETQYF
>TRBV6-6|many|TRBD1|TRBJ1-5|16
TGTGCCAGCAGTTCACATCCGGGACAGGAGAATCAGCCCCAGCATTTT
CASSSHPGQENQPQHF
>TRBV6-2/TRBV6-3|NA|NA|TRBJ1-1|16
TGTGCCAGCCAACCACCATTGGCAGGGGACGACACTGAAGCTTTCTTT
CASQPPLAGDDTEAFF
>TRBV9|NA|NA|TRBJ1-6|14
TGTGCCAGCAGCGTGAAGGGCAATAATTCACCCCTCCACTTT
CASSVKGNNSPLHF
>TRBV7-2|many|TRBD2|TRBJ2-1|19
TGTGCCAGCAGCCAGACTCTAGCGGGAGGGCCGGGGTCCTACAATGAGCAGTTCTTC
CASSQTLAGGPGSYNEQFF
>TRBV5-1|many|TRBD2|TRBJ2-3|18
TGCGCCAGCAGCTCCCCTTTGGATGTCTCGCGGGGGGGGGATACGCAGTATTTT
CASSSPLDVSRGGDTQYF
>TRBV10-2|many|NA|TRBJ2-7|14
TGCGCCAGCAGTGTACCCAGGGGCGCCTACGAGCAGTACTTC
CASSVPRGAYEQYF
>TRBV25-1|many|NA|TRBJ2-1|13
TGTGCCAGCAGTGGCAGCTCCTACAATGAGCAGTTCTTC
CASSGSSYNEQFF
>TRBV20-1|many|NA|TRBJ2-7|12
TGCAGTGCTAGAGATTTAGGGTACGAGCAGTACTTC
CSARDLGYEQYF
>TRBV14|NA|NA|TRBJ1-2|14
TGTGCCAGCAGCCAAGTTGGGACCGCCTATGGCTACACCTTC
CASSQVGTAYGYTF
>TRBV5-1|many|TRBD1|TRBJ2-2|13
TGCGCCAGCAGGCAGGGGGTCGCCGGGGAGCTGTTTTTT
CASRQGVAGELFF
>TRBV13|NA|TRBD2|TRBJ2-3|17
TGTGCCAGCCCCCCCCGGGAGGGAACCAAACGGGCAGATACGCAGTATTTT
CASPPREGTKRADTQYF
>TRBV4-1|many|NA|TRBJ1-2|14
TGCGCCAGCAGCCAAGATAACGAAGGGAGGGGCTACACCTTC
CASSQDNEGRGYTF
>TRBV30|many|NA|TRBJ1-1|15
TGTGCCCGACCACTCTCTGACGGAATGAACACTGAAGCTTTCTTT
CARPLSDGMNTEAFF
>TRBV5-5|few|TRBD2|TRBJ2-3|15
TGTGCCAGCAGCTTGGCCGCTAGCGGGACAGATACGCAGTATTTT
CASSLAASGTDTQYF
>TRBV19|NA|NA|TRBJ1-4|16
TGTGCCAGTATTGGGCAGGGGATCGGGCTAGACGAAAAACTGTTTTTT
CASIGQGIGLDEKLFF
>TRBV12-3/TRBV12-4|many|NA|TRBJ1-4|14
TGTGCCAGCAGTCCCGGGACACTCGCTGGGAAACTGTTTTTT
CASSPGTLAGKLFF
>TRBV11-3|many|NA|TRBJ1-1|13
TGTGCCAGCGCAGGACAGCCGAACACTGAAGCTTTCTTT
CASAGQPNTEAFF